Detailed here is one TCR beta chain. Time point meaning: cycle 4 day 1 (C4D1), after 5 to 7 weeks of nivolumab. All patients experienced relapse after autologous stem cell transplantation, and brentuximab vedotin exposure was variable. TCRdb keeps only in-frame clones here, not all; method: immunoSEQ multiplex PCR. Altogether about 96,000 clones are present, about 93% being singletons, with the ten largest covering less than 2%. This CDR3 comprises 14 residues. Germline V lookup: CDR1 MNHNY, CDR2 SVGAGI (reference sequence). The V and J ends lost 2 bases and 6 bases, in that order; junction bases with no gene match: 6. These data originate in a study of PD-1 blockade in classical Hodgkin lymphoma.

Sequences were derived from peripheral blood mononuclear cells (PBMCs), sampled before the fourth cycle of nivolumab. The origin of this receptor is a human donor with classical Hodgkin lymphoma. The chain joins TRBV6-6 to TRBJ1-1; 7 bases are a match to TRBD1. The CDR3 spells CASSYRQGGPEAFF. For the CDR3, the DNA is TGTGCCAGCAGTTACAGACAGGGAGGGCCTGAAGCTTTCTTT.